A selection of T cell receptor beta chains follows, all from one sample in a study of T cell repertoires in cytomegalovirus infection. MiXCR, applied by TCRdb to the reads, yields one record per CDR3 protein. The sample has about 230,000 distinct CDR3 sequences, over 20% seen once. Sequences were obtained from CD8+ T cells from PBMCs. The receptors derive from a human donor in good health (CMV status not recorded). Some clones in this sample may be carry-over from other donors' samples. Each CDR3 is given with its conserved first and last residue. The D gene is left open where the match is weak. The size entry is marked missing in some rows and otherwise reads once, few, many or a size class.

clone_size d_call j_call v_call cdr3_aa cdr3_nt
few - TRBJ1-2 TRBV28 CASTLGTTYGYTF TGTGCCAGCACCCTGGGGACAACCTATGGCTACACCTTC
many TRBD1 TRBJ2-5 TRBV7-9 CASSLVPADRVGQETQYF TGTGCCAGCAGCTTAGTTCCCGCCGACAGGGTAGGCCAAGAGACCCAGTACTTC
few TRBD2 TRBJ2-4 TRBV12-3/TRBV12-4 CASSSRLAGGLNIQYF TGTGCCAGCAGTTCTCGTCTAGCGGGGGGACTAAACATTCAGTACTTC
few - TRBJ2-1 TRBV7-9 CGSSYNEQFF TGTGGGAGCTCCTACAATGAGCAGTTCTTC
few - TRBJ2-3 TRBV6-5 CASSPTSPMADTQYF TGTGCCAGCAGTCCCACTAGCCCGATGGCTGATACGCAGTATTTT
many TRBD2 TRBJ2-3 TRBV7-8 CASSLYYEGGGAGNTQYF TGTGCCAGCAGCTTATACTATGAAGGCGGGGGGGCAGGAAATACGCAGTATTTT
once - TRBJ2-7 TRBV19 CASSLRTDPSIPYEQYF TGTGCCAGTAGTCTCCGGACAGATCCTAGTATCCCATACGAGCAGTACTTC
many - TRBJ2-7 TRBV7-2 CASSFPGTGSYEQYF TGTGCCAGCAGCTTCCCCGGGACGGGTTCCTACGAGCAGTACTTC
once TRBD2 TRBJ2-3 TRBV2 CASSAPGLAIGKDTQYF TGTGCCAGCAGTGCCCCGGGACTAGCGATCGGCAAAGATACGCAGTATTTT
- TRBD1 TRBJ2-7 TRBV14 CASSHLGQSEQYF TGTGCCAGCAGCCACCTGGGACAGAGCGAGCAGTACTTC
few - TRBJ2-7 TRBV10-3 CAISESSRSDEQYF TGTGCCATCAGTGAGTCCTCCAGGTCTGACGAGCAGTACTTC
few - TRBJ2-5 TRBV7-6 CASSLAPFQYF TGTGCCAGCAGCTTAGCGCCTTTCCAGTACTTC
many TRBD2 TRBJ2-3 TRBV7-3 CASSFTPGLAGGSTQYF TGTGCCAGCAGTTTTACCCCGGGACTAGCGGGGGGGAGTACGCAGTATTTT
many - TRBJ1-5 TRBV7-8 CASSPGVQPQHF TGTGCCAGCAGCCCAGGGGTTCAGCCCCAGCATTTT
- - TRBJ2-1 TRBV29-1 CSVDGALYNEQFF TGCAGCGTCGATGGGGCCCTTTACAATGAGCAGTTCTTC
- - TRBJ1-1 TRBV27 CVSHPAQVGTEAFF TGTGTCAGTCATCCGGCGCAGGTCGGGACTGAAGCTTTCTTT
few - TRBJ2-1 TRBV10-3 CAISESFRITNTNEQFF TGTGCCATCAGTGAGTCGTTTAGGATCACTAACACTAATGAGCAGTTCTTC
- - TRBJ2-5 TRBV27 CASSSTDAWGGQETQYF TGTGCCAGCAGTTCGACCGATGCATGGGGTGGGCAAGAGACCCAGTACTTC
- - TRBJ2-7 TRBV28 CAISFNEQYF TGTGCCATCAGTTTCAACGAGCAGTACTTC
few - TRBJ1-3 TRBV7-2 CASSLDGRTIYF TGTGCCAGCAGCTTAGATGGACGCACCATATATTTT
few TRBD2 TRBJ2-3 TRBV24-1 CATSDYGGGAYTQYF TGTGCCACCAGTGATTATGGCGGGGGGGCGTATACGCAGTATTTT
- - TRBJ2-5 TRBV2 CASSEAGGPQETQYF TGTGCCAGCAGTGAAGCCGGGGGGCCCCAAGAGACCCAGTACTTC
few - TRBJ1-3 TRBV4-2 CASRPTVLSGNTIYF TGTGCCAGCAGACCGACCGTGCTCTCTGGAAACACCATATATTTT
- - TRBJ2-3 TRBV4-2 CASSQDEAVGRDTQYF TGTGCCAGCAGCCAAGATGAGGCAGTGGGGAGAGATACGCAGTATTTT
- - TRBJ1-5 TRBV19 CASRLGNQPQHF TGTGCCAGCCGTCTGGGCAATCAGCCCCAGCATTTT
- TRBD2 TRBJ2-5 TRBV20-1 CSVSIEAGGRVTQYF TGCAGTGTCTCCATAGAAGCGGGGGGGCGTGTGACCCAGTACTTC
many TRBD2 TRBJ2-3 TRBV12-3/TRBV12-4 CASSFVERLAGGDTQYF TGTGCCAGCAGTTTCGTCGAAAGACTAGCGGGGGGGGATACGCAGTATTTT
- TRBD1 TRBJ1-2 TRBV5-4 CASSVLQGAGGYTF TGTGCCAGCAGCGTCTTACAGGGGGCAGGGGGCTACACCTTC
few - TRBJ2-7 TRBV28 CASSFSDGNEQYF TGTGCCAGCAGTTTCTCCGACGGGAACGAGCAGTACTTC